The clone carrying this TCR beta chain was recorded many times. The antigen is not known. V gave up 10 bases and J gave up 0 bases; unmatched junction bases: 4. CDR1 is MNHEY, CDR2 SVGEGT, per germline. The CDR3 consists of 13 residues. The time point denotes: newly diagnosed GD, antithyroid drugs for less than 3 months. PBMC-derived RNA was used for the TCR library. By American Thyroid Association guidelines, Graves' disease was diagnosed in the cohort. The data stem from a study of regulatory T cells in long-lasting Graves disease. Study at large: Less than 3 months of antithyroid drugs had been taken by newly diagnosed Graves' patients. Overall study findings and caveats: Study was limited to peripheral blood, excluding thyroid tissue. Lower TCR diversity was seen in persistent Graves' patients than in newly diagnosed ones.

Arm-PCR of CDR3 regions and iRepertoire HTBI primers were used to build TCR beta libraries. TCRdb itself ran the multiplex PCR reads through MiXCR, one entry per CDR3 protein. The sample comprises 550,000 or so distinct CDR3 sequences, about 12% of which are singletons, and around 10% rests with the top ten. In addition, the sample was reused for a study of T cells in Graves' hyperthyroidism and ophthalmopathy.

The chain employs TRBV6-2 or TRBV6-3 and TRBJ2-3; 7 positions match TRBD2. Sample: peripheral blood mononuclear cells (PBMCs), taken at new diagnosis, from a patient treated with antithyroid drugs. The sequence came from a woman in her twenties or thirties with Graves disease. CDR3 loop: CATGTTSTDTQYF. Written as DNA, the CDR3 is TGTGCCACTGGGACTACTAGCACAGATACGCAGTATTTT.